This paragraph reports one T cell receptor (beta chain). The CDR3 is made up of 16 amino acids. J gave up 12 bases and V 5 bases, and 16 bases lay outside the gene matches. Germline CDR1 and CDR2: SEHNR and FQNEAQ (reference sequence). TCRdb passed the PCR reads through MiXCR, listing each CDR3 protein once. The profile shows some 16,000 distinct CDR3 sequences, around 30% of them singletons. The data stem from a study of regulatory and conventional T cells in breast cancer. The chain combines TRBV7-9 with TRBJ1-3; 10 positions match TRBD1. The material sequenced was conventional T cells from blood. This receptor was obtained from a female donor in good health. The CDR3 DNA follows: TGTGCCAGCAGCCACCCGCCGGGACAGGGGTTGCACATCATATATTTT. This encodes CASSHPPGQGLHIIYF. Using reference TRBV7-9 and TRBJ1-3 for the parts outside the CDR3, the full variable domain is DTGVSQNPRHKITKRGQNVTFRCDPISEHNRLYWYRQTLGQGPEFLTYFQNEAQLEKSRLLSDRFSAERPKGSFSTLEIQRTEQGDSAMYLCASSHPPGQGLHIIYFGEGSWLTVV.